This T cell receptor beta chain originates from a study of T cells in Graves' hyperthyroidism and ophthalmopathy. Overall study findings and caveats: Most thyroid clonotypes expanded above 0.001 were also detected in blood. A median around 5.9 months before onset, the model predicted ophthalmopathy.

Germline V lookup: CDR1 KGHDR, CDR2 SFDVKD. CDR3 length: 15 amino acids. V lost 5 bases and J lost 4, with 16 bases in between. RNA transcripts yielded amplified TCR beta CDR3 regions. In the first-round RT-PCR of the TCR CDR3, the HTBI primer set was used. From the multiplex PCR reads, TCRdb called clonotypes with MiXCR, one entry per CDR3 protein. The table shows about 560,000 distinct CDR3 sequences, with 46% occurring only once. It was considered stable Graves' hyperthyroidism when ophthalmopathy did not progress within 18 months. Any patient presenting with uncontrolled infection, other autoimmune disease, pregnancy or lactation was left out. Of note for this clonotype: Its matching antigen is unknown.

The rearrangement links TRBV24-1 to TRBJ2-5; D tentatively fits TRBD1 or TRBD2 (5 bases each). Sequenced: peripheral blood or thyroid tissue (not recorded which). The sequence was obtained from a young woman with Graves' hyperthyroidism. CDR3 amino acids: CATSGSGRVIETQYF. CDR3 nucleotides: TGTGCCACCAGTGGGAGCGGCAGGGTTATAGAGACCCAGTACTTC.